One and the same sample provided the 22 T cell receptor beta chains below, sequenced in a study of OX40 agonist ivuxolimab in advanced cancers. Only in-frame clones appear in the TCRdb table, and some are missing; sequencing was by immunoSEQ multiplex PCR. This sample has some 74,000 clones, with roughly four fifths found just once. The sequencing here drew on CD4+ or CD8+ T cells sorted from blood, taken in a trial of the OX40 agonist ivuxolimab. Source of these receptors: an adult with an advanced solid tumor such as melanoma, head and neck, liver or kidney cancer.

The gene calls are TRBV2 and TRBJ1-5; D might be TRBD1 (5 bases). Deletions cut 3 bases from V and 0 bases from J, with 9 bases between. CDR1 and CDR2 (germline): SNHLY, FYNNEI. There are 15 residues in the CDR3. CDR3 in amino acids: CASSDQQGSNQPQHF. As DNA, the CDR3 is TGTGCCAGCAGTGATCAGCAGGGTAGCAATCAGCCCCAGCATTTT.

The CDR3 DNA is TGTGCCACCGTTAGTAATGCAGATACGCAGTATTTT. It encodes CATVSNADTQYF. This chain joins TRBV10-3 and TRBJ2-3; D gene uncertain. CDR3 length: 12 residues. Trimming left V 10 bases short and J 4 bases short, with 12 bases between. Germline CDR1 reads ENHRY; CDR2 reads SYGVKD.

The DNA for the CDR3 is TGTGCCAGCAGCCACGCCGGCAGGGGGGACAATGAGCAGTTCTTC. It translates to CASSHAGRGDNEQFF. The chain is built from TRBV11-2 and TRBJ2-1, with D possibly TRBD1 on 7 matching bases. The V end lost 5 bases, the J end lost 5 bases, and 16 bases lay between the germline ends. The length of the CDR3 is 15 residues. Germline CDR1 reads SGHAT; CDR2 reads FQNNGV.

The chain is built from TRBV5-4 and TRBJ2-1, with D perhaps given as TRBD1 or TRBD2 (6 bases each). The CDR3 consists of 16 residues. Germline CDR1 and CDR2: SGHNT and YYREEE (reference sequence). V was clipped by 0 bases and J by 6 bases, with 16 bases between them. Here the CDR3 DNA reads TGTGCCAGCAGCTTGGCCCTCGGGGGACAAGTCAATGAGCAGTTCTTC. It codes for CASSLALGGQVNEQFF.

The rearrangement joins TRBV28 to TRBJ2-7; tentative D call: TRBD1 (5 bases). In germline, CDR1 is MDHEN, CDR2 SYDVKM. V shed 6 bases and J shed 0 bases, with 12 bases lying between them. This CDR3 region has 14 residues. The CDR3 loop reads CASRSGWSSYEQYF. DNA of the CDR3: TGTGCCAGCAGGTCAGGGTGGAGCTCCTACGAGCAGTACTTC.

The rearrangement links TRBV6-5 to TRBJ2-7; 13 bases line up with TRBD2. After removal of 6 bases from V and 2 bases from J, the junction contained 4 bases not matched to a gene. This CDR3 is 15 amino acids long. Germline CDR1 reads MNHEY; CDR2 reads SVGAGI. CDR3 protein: CASRMGLAGTYEQYF. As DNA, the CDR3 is TGTGCCAGCAGGATGGGACTAGCGGGAACCTACGAGCAGTACTTC.

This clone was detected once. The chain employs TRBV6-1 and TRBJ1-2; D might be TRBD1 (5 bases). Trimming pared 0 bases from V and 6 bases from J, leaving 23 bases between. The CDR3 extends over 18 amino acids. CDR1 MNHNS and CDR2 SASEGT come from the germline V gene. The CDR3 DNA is TGTGCCAGCAGTGAAGCCGCCCCCCAGCCGGGGACGGGGGATGGCTACACCTTC. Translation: CASSEAAPQPGTGDGYTF.

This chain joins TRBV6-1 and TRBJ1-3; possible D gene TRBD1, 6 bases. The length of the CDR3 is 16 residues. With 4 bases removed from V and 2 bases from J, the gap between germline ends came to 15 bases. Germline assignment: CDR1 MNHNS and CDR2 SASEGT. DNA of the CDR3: TGTGCCAGCAGTGGGGTCGGGGGCAAAGCTGGAAACACCATATATTTT. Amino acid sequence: CASSGVGGKAGNTIYF.

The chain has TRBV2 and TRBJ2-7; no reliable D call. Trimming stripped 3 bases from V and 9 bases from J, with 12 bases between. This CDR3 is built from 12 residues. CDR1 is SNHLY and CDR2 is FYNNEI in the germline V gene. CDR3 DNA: TGTGCCAGCAGTGACCAGGCTGAGAGGCAGTACTTC. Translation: CASSDQAERQYF.

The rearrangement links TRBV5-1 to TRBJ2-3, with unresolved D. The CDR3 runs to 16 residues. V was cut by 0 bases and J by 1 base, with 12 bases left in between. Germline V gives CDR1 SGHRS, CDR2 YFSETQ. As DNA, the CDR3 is TGCGCCAGCAGCTTGGATGAGGTTATCGGCACAGATACGCAGTATTTT. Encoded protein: CASSLDEVIGTDTQYF.

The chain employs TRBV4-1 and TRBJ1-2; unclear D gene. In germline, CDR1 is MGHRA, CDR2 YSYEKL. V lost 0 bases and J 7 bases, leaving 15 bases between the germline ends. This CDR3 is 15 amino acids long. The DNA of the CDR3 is TGCGCCAGCAGCCAAGATTCCGCGGGGATCGGTGGCTACACCTTC. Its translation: CASSQDSAGIGGYTF.

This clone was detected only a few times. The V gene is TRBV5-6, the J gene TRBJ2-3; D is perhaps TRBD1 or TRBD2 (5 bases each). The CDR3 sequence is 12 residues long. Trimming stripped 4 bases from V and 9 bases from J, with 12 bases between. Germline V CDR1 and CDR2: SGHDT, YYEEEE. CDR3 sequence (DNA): TGTGCCAGCAGCAAGGGACCCGGGACGCAGTATTTT. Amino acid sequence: CASSKGPGTQYF. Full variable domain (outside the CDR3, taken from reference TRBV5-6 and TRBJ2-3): DAGVTQSPTHLIKTRGQQVTLRCSPKSGHDTVSWYQQALGQGPQFIFQYYEEEERQRGNFPDRFSGHQFPNYSSELNVNALLLGDSALYLCASSKGPGTQYFGPGTRLTVL.

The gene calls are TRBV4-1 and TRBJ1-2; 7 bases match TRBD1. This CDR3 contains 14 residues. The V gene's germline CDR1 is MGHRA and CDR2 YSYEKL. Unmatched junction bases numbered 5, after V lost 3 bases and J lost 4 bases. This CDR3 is CASSQRDSAYGYTF. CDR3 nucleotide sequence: TGCGCCAGCAGCCAGAGGGACAGCGCCTATGGCTACACCTTC.

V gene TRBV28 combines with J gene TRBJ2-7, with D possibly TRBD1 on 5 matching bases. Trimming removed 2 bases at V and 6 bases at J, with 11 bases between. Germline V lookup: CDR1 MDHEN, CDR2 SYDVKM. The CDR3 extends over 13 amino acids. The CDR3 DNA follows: TGTGCCAGCAGTTTAGGTATAAGGGGCGAGCAGTACTTC. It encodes CASSLGIRGEQYF.

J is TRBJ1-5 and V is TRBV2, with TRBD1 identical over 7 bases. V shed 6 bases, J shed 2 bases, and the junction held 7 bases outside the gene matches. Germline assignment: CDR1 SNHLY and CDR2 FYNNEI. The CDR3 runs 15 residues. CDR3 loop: CASREGARGNQPQHF. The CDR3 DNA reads TGTGCCAGCAGGGAGGGGGCGCGAGGCAATCAGCCCCAGCATTTT.

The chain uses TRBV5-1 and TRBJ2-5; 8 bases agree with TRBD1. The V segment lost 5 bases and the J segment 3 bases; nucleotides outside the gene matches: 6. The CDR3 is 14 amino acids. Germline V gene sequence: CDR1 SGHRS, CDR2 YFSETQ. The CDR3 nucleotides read TGCGCCAGCAGTCGGACAGGGACTGAAGAGACCCAGTACTTC. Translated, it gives CASSRTGTEETQYF. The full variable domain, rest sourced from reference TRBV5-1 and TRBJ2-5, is KAGVTQTPRYLIKTRGQQVTLSCSPISGHRSVSWYQQTPGQGLQFLFEYFSETQRNKGNFPGRFSGRQFSNSRSEMNVSTLELGDSALYLCASSRTGTEETQYFGPGTRLLVL.

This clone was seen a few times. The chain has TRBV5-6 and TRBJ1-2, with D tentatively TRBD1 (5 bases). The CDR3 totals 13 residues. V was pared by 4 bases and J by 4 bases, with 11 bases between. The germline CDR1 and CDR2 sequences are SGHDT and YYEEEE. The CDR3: CASSKPGTYGYTF. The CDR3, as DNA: TGTGCCAGCAGCAAACCGGGGACCTATGGCTACACCTTC.

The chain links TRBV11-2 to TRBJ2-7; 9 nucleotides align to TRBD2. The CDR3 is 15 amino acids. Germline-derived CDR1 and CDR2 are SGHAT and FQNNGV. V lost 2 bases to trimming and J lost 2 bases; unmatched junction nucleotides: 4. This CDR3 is CASSLRLAGPYEQYF. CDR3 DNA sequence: TGTGCCAGCAGCTTAAGGCTAGCGGGGCCCTACGAGCAGTACTTC.

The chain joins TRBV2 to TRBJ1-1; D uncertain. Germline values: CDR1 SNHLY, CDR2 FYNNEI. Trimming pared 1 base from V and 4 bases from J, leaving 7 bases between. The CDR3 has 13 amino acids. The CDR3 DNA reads TGTGCCAGCAGTGAAGGCGGGTTCACTGAAGCTTTCTTT. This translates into CASSEGGFTEAFF.

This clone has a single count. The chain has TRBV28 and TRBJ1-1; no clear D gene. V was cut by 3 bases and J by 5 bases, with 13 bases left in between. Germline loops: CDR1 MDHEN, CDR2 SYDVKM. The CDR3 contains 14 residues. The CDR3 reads CASSLVRAETEAFF. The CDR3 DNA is TGTGCCAGCAGTTTGGTAAGGGCTGAAACTGAAGCTTTCTTT.

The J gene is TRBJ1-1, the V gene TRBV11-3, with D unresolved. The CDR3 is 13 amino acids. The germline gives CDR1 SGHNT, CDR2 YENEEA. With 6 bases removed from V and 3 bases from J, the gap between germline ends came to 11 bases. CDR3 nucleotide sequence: TGTGCCAGCAGACAATCTAGGGACACTGAAGCTTTCTTT. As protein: CASRQSRDTEAFF.

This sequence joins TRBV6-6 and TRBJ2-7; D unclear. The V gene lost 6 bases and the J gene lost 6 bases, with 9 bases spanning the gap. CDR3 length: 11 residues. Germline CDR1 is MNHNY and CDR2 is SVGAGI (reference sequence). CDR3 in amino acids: CASRGTFEQYF. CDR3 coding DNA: TGTGCCAGCAGGGGTACTTTCGAGCAGTACTTC.